A selection of T cell receptor beta chains follows, all from one sample in a study of early T cells in non-severe SARS-CoV-2 infection. MiXCR was run by TCRdb on the 5' RACE reads, yielding one entry per CDR3 protein. The sample lists about 94,000 distinct CDR3 sequences; around 14% were seen once. Sequenced: whole blood. The source of these receptors is an adult who was a healthcare worker with PCR-confirmed SARS-CoV-2 infection or an uninfected control (not recorded which). Both conserved end residues are part of each CDR3. The D gene is left open where the match is weak. Clone size, where shown, is once, few, many, or a class for clones that have expanded.

TRBJ2-5 TRBV11-2 NA NA CASSLVRLVGTQYF TGTGCCAGCAGCTTAGTACGTCTAGTCGGGACCCAGTACTTC
TRBJ2-7 TRBV4-3 many NA CASSQEGDPSYEQYF TGCGCCAGCAGCCAAGAGGGGGACCCCTCCTACGAGCAGTACTTC
TRBJ2-1 TRBV20-1 NA TRBD2 CSAREGLAVSYNEQFF TGCAGTGCTAGGGAGGGACTAGCGGTCTCCTACAATGAGCAGTTCTTC
TRBJ2-1 TRBV7-2 few NA CASSLGWGPNNEQFF TGTGCCAGCAGCTTAGGCTGGGGGCCCAACAATGAGCAGTTCTTC
TRBJ1-1 TRBV7-3 NA NA CASSTGNGNTEAFF TGTGCCAGCAGTACAGGGAATGGTAACACTGAAGCTTTCTTT
TRBJ2-1 TRBV20-1 many NA CSARADSYNEQFF TGCAGTGCTAGGGCAGATTCCTACAATGAGCAGTTCTTC
TRBJ1-4 TRBV28 many NA CASSDWGRGPTNEKLFF TGTGCCAGCAGTGATTGGGGCAGGGGACCGACTAATGAAAAACTGTTTTTT
TRBJ2-7 TRBV5-1 NA NA CASSQYTGSYEQYF TGCGCCAGCAGCCAGTACACGGGGTCCTACGAGCAGTACTTC
TRBJ2-3 TRBV7-2 NA TRBD2 CASRLAGNPADTQYF TGTGCCAGCAGGTTAGCGGGTAACCCCGCGGATACGCAGTATTTT
TRBJ2-7 TRBV28 many TRBD1 CASSFGTGIAYEQYF TGTGCCAGCAGTTTTGGGACAGGGATCGCCTACGAGCAGTACTTC
TRBJ2-2 TRBV7-8 NA TRBD1 CASSFGQGDTGELFF TGTGCCAGCAGCTTCGGACAGGGTGACACCGGGGAGCTGTTTTTT
TRBJ2-3 TRBV20-1 few TRBD2 CSARDLTTLAVADTQYF TGCAGTGCTAGAGATCTGACTACCCTAGCGGTGGCAGATACGCAGTATTTT
TRBJ1-1 TRBV6-5 few NA CASSTTIPGTEAFF TGTGCCAGCAGTACAACTATCCCGGGCACTGAAGCTTTCTTT
TRBJ1-5 TRBV20-1 few TRBD1 CSAEDRESNQPQHF TGCAGTGCCGAGGACAGGGAAAGCAATCAGCCCCAGCATTTT
TRBJ2-3 TRBV29-1 few TRBD1 CSASSDRGWDTQYF TGCAGCGCTTCCTCGGACAGGGGATGGGATACGCAGTATTTT
TRBJ2-1 TRBV12-3/TRBV12-4 NA TRBD2 CASSHGTIEQFF TGTGCCAGCAGTCACGGGACTATTGAGCAGTTCTTC
TRBJ2-5 TRBV7-9 NA NA CASSFRGQSAQYF TGTGCCAGCAGCTTCAGGGGTCAGTCGGCCCAGTACTTC
TRBJ2-7 TRBV20-1 NA NA CSAQEVGGIDYEQYF TGCAGTGCTCAGGAGGTGGGGGGAATAGACTACGAGCAGTACTTC
TRBJ2-7 TRBV7-2 NA NA CASSPSGRLYEQYF TGTGCCAGCAGCCCGAGCGGTAGACTCTACGAGCAGTACTTC
TRBJ2-3 TRBV4-1 NA NA CASSQAENRASTDTQYF TGCGCCAGCAGCCAAGCCGAGAACCGAGCTAGCACAGATACGCAGTATTTT
TRBJ2-2 TRBV6-5 many NA CASSYPNGELFF TGTGCCAGCAGTTACCCTAACGGGGAGCTGTTTTTT
TRBJ2-4 TRBV20-1 many NA CSARDQSVGVAKNIQYF TGCAGTGCTAGAGATCAGTCCGTGGGGGTCGCCAAAAACATTCAGTACTTC
TRBJ2-7 TRBV11-2 few NA CASSRLVGPLVPTYEQYF TGTGCCAGCAGCCGGCTCGTTGGACCCCTCGTACCTACCTACGAGCAGTACTTC
TRBJ1-6 TRBV13 many NA CASSPGASSYNSPLHF TGTGCCAGCAGCCCCGGAGCGAGCTCCTATAATTCACCCCTCCACTTT
TRBJ2-5 TRBV11-3 few NA CASGPGAVRTQYF TGTGCCAGCGGCCCAGGGGCCGTCAGGACCCAGTACTTC
TRBJ2-1 TRBV11-2 many TRBD2 CASRRPGLAGREQFF TGTGCCAGCAGGCGACCGGGACTAGCGGGGAGAGAGCAGTTCTTC
TRBJ1-5 TRBV7-2 NA NA CASSLSGRNQPQHF TGTGCCAGCAGCTTATCAGGGAGAAATCAGCCCCAGCATTTT
TRBJ2-1 TRBV3-1 NA TRBD2 CASSQRTSGGSNEQFF TGTGCCAGCAGCCAGCGGACTAGCGGGGGGTCAAATGAGCAGTTCTTC
TRBJ1-1 TRBV10-1 many TRBD1 CASGTGSAAFF TGCGCCAGCGGGACAGGGTCCGCAGCTTTCTTT
TRBJ1-3 TRBV14 NA NA CASSQVGGPSGNTIYF TGTGCCAGCAGCCAAGTCGGGGGCCCCTCTGGAAACACCATATATTTT
TRBJ2-7 TRBV6-5 many NA CASSRRDEQYF TGTGCCAGCAGCCGCCGTGACGAGCAGTACTTC
TRBJ2-7 TRBV12-3/TRBV12-4 many NA CASSSDRRGEQYF TGTGCCAGCAGTTCTGATCGTCGGGGGGAGCAGTACTTC
TRBJ2-1 TRBV4-1 NA TRBD1 CASSRGQGTGNEQFF TGCGCCAGCAGTCGCGGACAGGGGACGGGCAATGAGCAGTTCTTC
TRBJ2-5 TRBV3-1 NA NA CASSPRGSSRQETQYF TGTGCCAGCAGCCCCCGAGGTAGTAGCAGACAAGAGACCCAGTACTTC
TRBJ2-1 TRBV5-1 NA NA CASSLDLISYNEQFF TGCGCCAGCAGCTTGGACTTAATCTCCTACAATGAGCAGTTCTTC
TRBJ1-1 TRBV28 many TRBD1 CASKMDRSAEAFF TGTGCCAGCAAGATGGACAGGTCAGCGGAAGCTTTCTTT
TRBJ2-7 TRBV28 NA NA CASTRGRVYEQYF TGTGCCAGTACAAGGGGTAGGGTCTACGAGCAGTACTTC
TRBJ2-2 TRBV20-1 few TRBD2 CSAPRGGVNTGELFF TGCAGTGCTCCCCGGGGGGGGGTGAACACCGGGGAGCTGTTTTTT